This TCR beta chain was sequenced in a study of spatial heterogeneity in lung cancer. About the research overall: Mean representation of each unique TCR and UMI combination in the raw reads exceeded 8.5 occurrences.

The CDR3 has 14 amino acids. Germline V CDR1 and CDR2: MNHEY, SVGEGT. The V segment lost 8 bases and the J segment 6 bases; nucleotides outside the gene matches: 11. TCR cDNA molecules were tagged individually, and each one carried a unique molecular identifier. MiXCR, run by TCRdb on the 5' RACE reads, gives a single entry per CDR3 protein. The data contain some 100,000 distinct CDR3 sequences, roughly 12% of them singletons. This clonotype was detected a few times. Stated time point: sample taken at primary tumor resection. In each case, whole RNA from tumor, nontumor lung or frozen PBMC was sequenced unsorted. Samples were obtained from more than 70 donors, all untreated early-stage non-small cell lung cancer patients.

The chain links TRBV6-2 or TRBV6-3 to TRBJ1-1, with TRBD1 identical over 8 bases. The sample in question was PBMCs, obtained at surgery. This TCR was recovered from a male donor with early-stage non-small cell lung cancer. CDR3 nucleotide sequence: TGTGCCAGCCGCCGATCGGGACAGGTCGCTGAAGCTTTCTTT. It encodes CASRRSGQVAEAFF.